This T cell receptor (beta chain) was identified in a study of tumor-infiltrating lymphocytes in primary liver carcinoma. A primer matching the constant region was used to make TCR beta cDNA from approximately 0.55 ug of total RNA. Generation of the TCR beta libraries relied on three nested multiplex PCR rounds using slightly modified ARM-PCR. A C-beta reverse primer was combined with TRBV1-TRBV30 forward primers in the first two PCR rounds, and each round had about 10 cycles. One entry per CDR3 protein results from TCRdb running MiXCR on the multiplex PCR reads. The sample consists of hundreds of thousands of distinct CDR3 sequences, 50% to 60% of them appearing once. The germline V gene has CDR1 PRHDT and CDR2 FYEKMQ (reference sequence). Trimming shortened V by 3 bases and J by 7 bases, and 22 bases separated the two germline ends. The CDR3 has 16 residues. Alongside blood RNA obtained from unsorted whole blood, germline DNA was also extracted.

Sequenced: peripheral blood. This clonotype was obtained from a woman in her 30s with primary liver carcinoma and hepatitis B virus infection. This chain joins TRBV13 and TRBJ2-7; possible D gene TRBD2, 5 bases. In nucleotides, the CDR3 is TGTGCCAGCAGCTTGGGAAAGGGAGACTCCCCCTTTGAGCAGTACTTC. It encodes CASSLGKGDSPFEQYF. Using reference TRBV13 and TRBJ2-7 for the parts outside the CDR3, the full variable domain is AAGVIQSPRHLIKEKRETATLKCYPIPRHDTVYWYQQGPGQDPQFLISFYEKMQSDKGSIPDRFSAQQFSDYHSELNMSSLELGDSALYFCASSLGKGDSPFEQYFGPGTRLTVT.